The 30 T cell receptor beta chains reported below all come from one sample, sequenced in a study of blood T cell repertoires in COVID-19. The table came from immunoSEQ multiplex PCR; TCRdb's copy has only in-frame clones and leaves some out. The table shows about 470,000 clones, with approximately 90% occurring only once. The source material was PBMCs or T cells enriched from blood (not recorded which). These receptors all come from a young woman who had recovered from COVID-19.

This chain links TRBV5-8 with TRBJ2-5; 10 bases agree with TRBD1. The V and J ends lost 3 bases and 0 bases, in that order; junction bases with no gene match: 2. Germline-derived CDR1 and CDR2 are SGHTS and YDEGEE. The CDR3 has 15 amino acids. The CDR3 bases are TGTGCCAGCAGCTCCGGGACAGGGGACCAAGAGACCCAGTACTTC. Amino acid sequence: CASSSGTGDQETQYF. The full variable domain, its missing parts supplied by reference TRBV5-8 and TRBJ2-5, is EAGVTQSPTHLIKTRGQQATLRCSPISGHTSVYWYQQALGLGLQFLLWYDEGEERNRGNFPPRFSGRQFPNYSSELNVNALELEDSALYLCASSSGTGDQETQYFGPGTRLLVL.

V gene TRBV18 combines with J gene TRBJ1-5; D not certain. Per germline, CDR1 KGHSH and CDR2 LQKENI. This CDR3 contains 14 residues. Trimming stripped 2 bases from V and 4 bases from J, with 9 bases between. The CDR3 is CASSPETRNQPQHF. The CDR3 DNA reads as TGTGCCAGCTCACCAGAGACGAGGAATCAGCCCCAGCATTTT.

Concerning this clone: Relative to the germline gene, one junction end is altered; a read error may explain this. Here the CDR3 reads CASTLLEAAFF. Here the CDR3 DNA reads TGTGCCAGCACCTTGCTAGAGGCAGCTTTCTTT. The V gene is TRBV5-5, the J gene TRBJ1-1; D gene uncertain. CDR1 and CDR2 from the germline V gene are SGHKS and YYEKEE (reference sequence). The CDR3 runs to 11 residues.

This chain uses TRBV11-3 with TRBJ2-3; no clear D gene. The V and J ends lost 4 bases and 0 bases respectively, with 8 bases between them. The CDR3 has 14 amino acids. Germline V gene lookup returns CDR1 SGHNT and CDR2 YENEEA. CDR3 sequence (DNA): TGTGCCAGCAGCTCTCCAACTAGCACAGATACGCAGTATTTT. This translates into CASSSPTSTDTQYF.

The rearrangement links TRBV5-1 to TRBJ2-2; TRBD1 might be the D (7 bases). The ends were cut back, 5 bases at V and 5 bases at J, with 13 bases in the middle. Germline V gene data show CDR1 as SGHRS and CDR2 as YFSETQ. The CDR3 extends over 14 amino acids. The CDR3 DNA follows: TGCGCCAGCAGACGGGCAGGGGGGACCGGGGAGCTGTTTTTT. Amino acids: CASRRAGGTGELFF.

The chain has TRBV5-8 and TRBJ2-6; D is possibly TRBD2 (5 bases). This CDR3 region has 14 residues. In germline, CDR1 is SGHTS, CDR2 YDEGEE. Trimming stripped 4 bases from V and 3 bases from J, with 8 bases between. CDR3 in DNA: TGTGCCAGCAGCCCCGGGATTGGGGCCAACGTCCTGACTTTC. Translated, it gives CASSPGIGANVLTF. The full variable domain, rest sourced from reference TRBV5-8 and TRBJ2-6, is EAGVTQSPTHLIKTRGQQATLRCSPISGHTSVYWYQQALGLGLQFLLWYDEGEERNRGNFPPRFSGRQFPNYSSELNVNALELEDSALYLCASSPGIGANVLTFGAGSRLTVL.

This clone was counted once. V and J are TRBV5-1 and TRBJ2-1; unclear D gene. Germline CDR1 is SGHRS and CDR2 is YFSETQ. The CDR3 is made up of 13 amino acids. Trimming removed 2 bases at V and 7 bases at J, with 10 bases between. The CDR3 coding sequence is TGCGCCAGCAGCTTAGGCGGTAGGAATGAGCAGTTCTTC. Protein sequence: CASSLGGRNEQFF.

The chain recombines TRBV4-1 with TRBJ1-5; no reliable D call. The germline V and J ends were trimmed by 4 bases and 2 bases, with 15 bases remaining between them. The CDR3 length is 16 residues. The V gene's germline CDR1 is MGHRA and CDR2 YSYEKL. CDR3 sequence reads: CASSRTAFGGNQPQHF. CDR3 nucleotides: TGCGCCAGCAGCCGGACTGCATTCGGGGGCAATCAGCCCCAGCATTTT.

This chain links TRBV5-4 with TRBJ2-6; TRBD1 aligns across 7 bases. CDR1 SGHNT and CDR2 YYREEE come from the germline V gene (reference sequence). V was clipped by 2 bases and J by 3 bases; unmatched bases: 5. CDR3 length: 16 residues. CDR3 DNA: TGTGCCAGCAGCTTATACCAGGGGGATGGGGCCAACGTCCTGACTTTC. This codes for CASSLYQGDGANVLTF.

The table lists this clone with a few counts. V is TRBV19 and J is TRBJ1-5; D gene unclear. Germline V gene lookup returns CDR1 LNHDA and CDR2 SQIVND (reference sequence). Trimming pared 3 bases from V and 0 bases from J, leaving 9 bases between. The CDR3 has 15 amino acids. The CDR3 loop is CASSIGLGSNQPQHF. The CDR3 DNA reads as TGTGCCAGTAGTATTGGACTCGGTAGCAATCAGCCCCAGCATTTT.

The rearrangement links TRBV3-1 (or the pseudogene TRBV3-2) to TRBJ1-4; 7 nucleotides match TRBD1. Germline CDR1 and CDR2: LGHDT and YNNKEL (reference sequence). After removal of 3 bases from V and 5 bases from J, the junction contained 6 bases not matched to a gene. CDR3 length equals 15 residues. CDR3 protein: CASSQGGQRNEKLFF. CDR3 bases: TGTGCCAGCAGCCAGGGGGGACAGAGGAATGAAAAACTGTTTTTT.

The J gene is TRBJ2-5, the V gene TRBV4-2; possibly TRBD1 for D (5 bases). Germline CDR1 LGHNA, CDR2 YNFKEQ. V lost 1 base to trimming and J lost 5 bases, with 8 bases between them. This CDR3 is 13 amino acids long. The CDR3 DNA reads TGTGCCAGCAGCCAAGTGTCAGGGGAGACCCAGTACTTC. As protein: CASSQVSGETQYF.

V gene TRBV9 combines with J gene TRBJ2-1, with TRBD2 matching over 8 bases. Trimming at V came to 2 bases and at J to 3 bases, leaving 4 bases not matched to a gene. Germline V gene lookup returns CDR1 SGDLS and CDR2 YYNGEE. The CDR3 is 15 residues long. The CDR3 spells CASSVSGANYNEQFF. CDR3 nucleotide sequence: TGTGCCAGCAGCGTTAGCGGGGCGAACTACAATGAGCAGTTCTTC.

This clone appeared a few times. CDR3 loop: CASSPGQGARYGYTF. CDR3 DNA sequence: TGCGCCAGCAGCCCGGGACAGGGGGCGCGATATGGCTACACCTTC. V gene TRBV10-2 combines with J gene TRBJ1-2; 12 nucleotides line up with TRBD1. The V gene end was trimmed by 6 bases and the J gene end by 5 bases; junction bases not matched to a gene: 7. This CDR3 is built from 15 residues. The germline V gene encodes CDR1 WSHSY and CDR2 SAAADI.

The chain carries TRBV2 and TRBJ1-1; the D gene is possibly TRBD1 (6 bases). Trimming cost V 5 bases and J 8 bases, with 12 bases left between them. Germline CDR1 is SNHLY and CDR2 is FYNNEI. CDR3 length equals 12 residues. Here the CDR3 DNA reads TGTGCCAGCAGTTACAGGGAACGCGAAGCTTTCTTT. Translation: CASSYREREAFF.

This CDR3 reads CASSDMGLAKLYNEQFF. The DNA of the CDR3 is TGTGCCAGCAGTGACATGGGACTAGCGAAGTTATACAATGAGCAGTTCTTC. The V and J genes are TRBV25-1 and TRBJ2-1; 10 nucleotides agree with TRBD2. Germline V gene data show CDR1 as MGHDK and CDR2 as SYGVNS. The V gene end was trimmed by 3 bases and the J gene end by 4 bases; junction bases not matched to a gene: 9. The CDR3 covers 17 residues.

The chain joins TRBV5-1 to TRBJ1-2, with 7 bases identical to TRBD1. There are 12 residues in the CDR3. Germline values: CDR1 SGHRS, CDR2 YFSETQ. J lost 8 bases, V lost 4 bases, and 5 bases had no gene match. The DNA for the CDR3 is TGCGCCAGCAGCCTCCGGACAGGAGGCTACACCTTC. Translation gives CASSLRTGGYTF.

The V call is TRBV7-9, the J call TRBJ2-3, with 7 bases matching TRBD2. CDR1 and CDR2 from the germline V gene are SEHNR and FQNEAQ (reference sequence). The CDR3 runs to 18 residues. V gave up 5 bases and J gave up 0 bases; unmatched junction bases: 14. This chain's CDR3 is CASSQNVGGTSSTDTQYF. The CDR3, as DNA: TGTGCCAGCAGCCAAAACGTCGGGGGGACCTCTAGCACAGATACGCAGTATTTT.

The chain links TRBV28 to TRBJ1-1; TRBD1 is a possible D gene (6 bases). The germline CDR1 and CDR2 sequences are MDHEN and SYDVKM. V lost 4 bases and J 8 bases, leaving 11 bases between the germline ends. This CDR3 comprises 12 residues. CDR3 region: CASSSEGGEAFF. The CDR3 bases are TGTGCCAGCAGTTCCGAGGGGGGGGAAGCTTTCTTT.

The chain joins TRBV29-1 to TRBJ1-2; D is perhaps TRBD1 (6 bases). There are 9 residues in the CDR3. Germline V CDR1 and CDR2: SQVTM, ANQGSEA. Trimming stripped 6 bases from V and 8 bases from J, with 7 bases between. The CDR3 here is CSVGQGYTF. DNA of the CDR3: TGCAGCGTCGGACAGGGCTACACCTTC.

V usage is TRBV7-9 and J usage is TRBJ2-7, with D possibly being TRBD1 (6 bases). Germline CDR1 is SEHNR and CDR2 is FQNEAQ (reference sequence). The CDR3 has 13 amino acids. V gave up 5 bases and J gave up 4 bases, with 12 bases separating them. The CDR3 spells CASSPGQLYEQYF. For the CDR3, the DNA is TGTGCCAGCAGCCCCGGACAGCTGTACGAGCAGTACTTC.

The sample holds a few counts of this clone. This sequence joins TRBV5-4 and TRBJ1-1, with TRBD1 identical over 8 bases. CDR3 length: 16 residues. With 4 bases clipped from V and 2 bases from J, the junction kept 10 bases outside the gene matches. Germline V gene lookup returns CDR1 SGHNT and CDR2 YYREEE (reference sequence). CDR3 coding DNA: TGTGCCAGCAGCCCGTTTAACAGGGGGGGAAACACTGAAGCTTTCTTT. It specifies CASSPFNRGGNTEAFF.

The V and J genes are TRBV11-2 and TRBJ2-1; 10 bases are shared with TRBD2. Per the germline V gene, CDR1 is SGHAT and CDR2 is FQNNGV. There are 17 residues in the CDR3. With 0 bases clipped from V and 5 bases from J, the junction kept 7 bases outside the gene matches. The CDR3 here is CASSLDPAGGPNNEQFF. The CDR3 DNA sequence: TGTGCCAGCAGCTTAGATCCAGCGGGGGGGCCTAACAATGAGCAGTTCTTC.

The chain links TRBV7-9 to TRBJ2-1, with TRBD2 matching over 12 bases. V shed 1 base, J shed 7 bases, and the junction held 2 bases outside the gene matches. This CDR3 spans 15 amino acids. CDR1 is SEHNR, CDR2 FQNEAQ, per germline (reference sequence). Here the CDR3 reads CASSLGGLAGNEQFF. CDR3 sequence (DNA): TGTGCCAGCAGCTTAGGTGGACTAGCGGGGAATGAGCAGTTCTTC. Full variable domain (missing parts from reference TRBV7-9 and TRBJ2-1): DTGVSQNPRHKITKRGQNVTFRCDPISEHNRLYWYRQTLGQGPEFLTYFQNEAQLEKSRLLSDRFSAERPKGSFSTLEIQRTEQGDSAMYLCASSLGGLAGNEQFFGPGTRLTVL.

The V call is TRBV6-5, the J call TRBJ2-7; D possibly corresponds to TRBD2 (7 bases). The CDR3 runs to 15 residues. CDR1 is MNHEY, CDR2 SVGAGI, per germline. Trimming pared 0 bases from V and 6 bases from J, leaving 15 bases between. The CDR3 sequence is CASSYSRGGPSEQYF. Written as DNA, the CDR3 is TGTGCCAGCAGTTACTCGAGGGGGGGGCCTTCCGAGCAGTACTTC.

DNA for the CDR3: TGCGCCAGCAGCTCCACAGTGGACACCGGGGAGCTGTTTTTT. Its protein is CASSSTVDTGELFF. This sequence joins TRBV5-1 and TRBJ2-2; no clear D. Germline-derived CDR1 and CDR2 are SGHRS and YFSETQ. CDR3 length: 14 amino acids. Trimming shortened V by 3 bases and J by 3 bases, and 9 bases separated the two germline ends.

V gene TRBV6-5 combines with J gene TRBJ2-3; TRBD2 is a possible D gene (7 bases). CDR3 length: 14 amino acids. The ends were cut back, 8 bases at V and 3 bases at J, with 15 bases in the middle. Germline CDR1 is MNHEY and CDR2 is SVGAGI. This chain's CDR3 is CASHSRGGTDTQYF. The CDR3 region has the DNA TGTGCCAGCCACTCAAGGGGGGGTACAGATACGCAGTATTTT.

As concerns this clone: Other DNA sequences of this sample code for an identical CDR3. V usage is TRBV5-1 and J usage is TRBJ2-7; D is perhaps TRBD2 (5 bases). Germline assignment: CDR1 SGHRS and CDR2 YFSETQ. V lost 3 bases to trimming and J lost 4 bases, with 5 bases between them. The CDR3 loop spans 11 amino acids. DNA of the CDR3: TGCGCCAGCAGCTCGGGGTACGAGCAGTACTTC. Translation gives CASSSGYEQYF.

This chain connects TRBV15 to TRBJ1-2, with D possibly TRBD1 on 6 matching bases. Trimming stripped 2 bases from V and 5 bases from J, with 21 bases between. Germline CDR1 LNHNV, CDR2 YYDKDF (reference sequence). The CDR3 covers 17 residues. As DNA, the CDR3 is TGTGCCACCAGCAGAAGATTTGGGCGGGGGCCGAAATATGGCTACACCTTC. Its protein is CATSRRFGRGPKYGYTF.

This chain uses TRBV5-6 with TRBJ2-5; possibly TRBD2 for D (6 bases). The CDR3 extends over 12 amino acids. V was pared by 0 bases and J by 9 bases, with 9 bases between. Germline V lookup: CDR1 SGHDT, CDR2 YYEEEE. This chain's CDR3 is CASSLGTGAQYF. The CDR3, as DNA: TGTGCCAGCAGCTTGGGGACGGGGGCCCAGTACTTC.